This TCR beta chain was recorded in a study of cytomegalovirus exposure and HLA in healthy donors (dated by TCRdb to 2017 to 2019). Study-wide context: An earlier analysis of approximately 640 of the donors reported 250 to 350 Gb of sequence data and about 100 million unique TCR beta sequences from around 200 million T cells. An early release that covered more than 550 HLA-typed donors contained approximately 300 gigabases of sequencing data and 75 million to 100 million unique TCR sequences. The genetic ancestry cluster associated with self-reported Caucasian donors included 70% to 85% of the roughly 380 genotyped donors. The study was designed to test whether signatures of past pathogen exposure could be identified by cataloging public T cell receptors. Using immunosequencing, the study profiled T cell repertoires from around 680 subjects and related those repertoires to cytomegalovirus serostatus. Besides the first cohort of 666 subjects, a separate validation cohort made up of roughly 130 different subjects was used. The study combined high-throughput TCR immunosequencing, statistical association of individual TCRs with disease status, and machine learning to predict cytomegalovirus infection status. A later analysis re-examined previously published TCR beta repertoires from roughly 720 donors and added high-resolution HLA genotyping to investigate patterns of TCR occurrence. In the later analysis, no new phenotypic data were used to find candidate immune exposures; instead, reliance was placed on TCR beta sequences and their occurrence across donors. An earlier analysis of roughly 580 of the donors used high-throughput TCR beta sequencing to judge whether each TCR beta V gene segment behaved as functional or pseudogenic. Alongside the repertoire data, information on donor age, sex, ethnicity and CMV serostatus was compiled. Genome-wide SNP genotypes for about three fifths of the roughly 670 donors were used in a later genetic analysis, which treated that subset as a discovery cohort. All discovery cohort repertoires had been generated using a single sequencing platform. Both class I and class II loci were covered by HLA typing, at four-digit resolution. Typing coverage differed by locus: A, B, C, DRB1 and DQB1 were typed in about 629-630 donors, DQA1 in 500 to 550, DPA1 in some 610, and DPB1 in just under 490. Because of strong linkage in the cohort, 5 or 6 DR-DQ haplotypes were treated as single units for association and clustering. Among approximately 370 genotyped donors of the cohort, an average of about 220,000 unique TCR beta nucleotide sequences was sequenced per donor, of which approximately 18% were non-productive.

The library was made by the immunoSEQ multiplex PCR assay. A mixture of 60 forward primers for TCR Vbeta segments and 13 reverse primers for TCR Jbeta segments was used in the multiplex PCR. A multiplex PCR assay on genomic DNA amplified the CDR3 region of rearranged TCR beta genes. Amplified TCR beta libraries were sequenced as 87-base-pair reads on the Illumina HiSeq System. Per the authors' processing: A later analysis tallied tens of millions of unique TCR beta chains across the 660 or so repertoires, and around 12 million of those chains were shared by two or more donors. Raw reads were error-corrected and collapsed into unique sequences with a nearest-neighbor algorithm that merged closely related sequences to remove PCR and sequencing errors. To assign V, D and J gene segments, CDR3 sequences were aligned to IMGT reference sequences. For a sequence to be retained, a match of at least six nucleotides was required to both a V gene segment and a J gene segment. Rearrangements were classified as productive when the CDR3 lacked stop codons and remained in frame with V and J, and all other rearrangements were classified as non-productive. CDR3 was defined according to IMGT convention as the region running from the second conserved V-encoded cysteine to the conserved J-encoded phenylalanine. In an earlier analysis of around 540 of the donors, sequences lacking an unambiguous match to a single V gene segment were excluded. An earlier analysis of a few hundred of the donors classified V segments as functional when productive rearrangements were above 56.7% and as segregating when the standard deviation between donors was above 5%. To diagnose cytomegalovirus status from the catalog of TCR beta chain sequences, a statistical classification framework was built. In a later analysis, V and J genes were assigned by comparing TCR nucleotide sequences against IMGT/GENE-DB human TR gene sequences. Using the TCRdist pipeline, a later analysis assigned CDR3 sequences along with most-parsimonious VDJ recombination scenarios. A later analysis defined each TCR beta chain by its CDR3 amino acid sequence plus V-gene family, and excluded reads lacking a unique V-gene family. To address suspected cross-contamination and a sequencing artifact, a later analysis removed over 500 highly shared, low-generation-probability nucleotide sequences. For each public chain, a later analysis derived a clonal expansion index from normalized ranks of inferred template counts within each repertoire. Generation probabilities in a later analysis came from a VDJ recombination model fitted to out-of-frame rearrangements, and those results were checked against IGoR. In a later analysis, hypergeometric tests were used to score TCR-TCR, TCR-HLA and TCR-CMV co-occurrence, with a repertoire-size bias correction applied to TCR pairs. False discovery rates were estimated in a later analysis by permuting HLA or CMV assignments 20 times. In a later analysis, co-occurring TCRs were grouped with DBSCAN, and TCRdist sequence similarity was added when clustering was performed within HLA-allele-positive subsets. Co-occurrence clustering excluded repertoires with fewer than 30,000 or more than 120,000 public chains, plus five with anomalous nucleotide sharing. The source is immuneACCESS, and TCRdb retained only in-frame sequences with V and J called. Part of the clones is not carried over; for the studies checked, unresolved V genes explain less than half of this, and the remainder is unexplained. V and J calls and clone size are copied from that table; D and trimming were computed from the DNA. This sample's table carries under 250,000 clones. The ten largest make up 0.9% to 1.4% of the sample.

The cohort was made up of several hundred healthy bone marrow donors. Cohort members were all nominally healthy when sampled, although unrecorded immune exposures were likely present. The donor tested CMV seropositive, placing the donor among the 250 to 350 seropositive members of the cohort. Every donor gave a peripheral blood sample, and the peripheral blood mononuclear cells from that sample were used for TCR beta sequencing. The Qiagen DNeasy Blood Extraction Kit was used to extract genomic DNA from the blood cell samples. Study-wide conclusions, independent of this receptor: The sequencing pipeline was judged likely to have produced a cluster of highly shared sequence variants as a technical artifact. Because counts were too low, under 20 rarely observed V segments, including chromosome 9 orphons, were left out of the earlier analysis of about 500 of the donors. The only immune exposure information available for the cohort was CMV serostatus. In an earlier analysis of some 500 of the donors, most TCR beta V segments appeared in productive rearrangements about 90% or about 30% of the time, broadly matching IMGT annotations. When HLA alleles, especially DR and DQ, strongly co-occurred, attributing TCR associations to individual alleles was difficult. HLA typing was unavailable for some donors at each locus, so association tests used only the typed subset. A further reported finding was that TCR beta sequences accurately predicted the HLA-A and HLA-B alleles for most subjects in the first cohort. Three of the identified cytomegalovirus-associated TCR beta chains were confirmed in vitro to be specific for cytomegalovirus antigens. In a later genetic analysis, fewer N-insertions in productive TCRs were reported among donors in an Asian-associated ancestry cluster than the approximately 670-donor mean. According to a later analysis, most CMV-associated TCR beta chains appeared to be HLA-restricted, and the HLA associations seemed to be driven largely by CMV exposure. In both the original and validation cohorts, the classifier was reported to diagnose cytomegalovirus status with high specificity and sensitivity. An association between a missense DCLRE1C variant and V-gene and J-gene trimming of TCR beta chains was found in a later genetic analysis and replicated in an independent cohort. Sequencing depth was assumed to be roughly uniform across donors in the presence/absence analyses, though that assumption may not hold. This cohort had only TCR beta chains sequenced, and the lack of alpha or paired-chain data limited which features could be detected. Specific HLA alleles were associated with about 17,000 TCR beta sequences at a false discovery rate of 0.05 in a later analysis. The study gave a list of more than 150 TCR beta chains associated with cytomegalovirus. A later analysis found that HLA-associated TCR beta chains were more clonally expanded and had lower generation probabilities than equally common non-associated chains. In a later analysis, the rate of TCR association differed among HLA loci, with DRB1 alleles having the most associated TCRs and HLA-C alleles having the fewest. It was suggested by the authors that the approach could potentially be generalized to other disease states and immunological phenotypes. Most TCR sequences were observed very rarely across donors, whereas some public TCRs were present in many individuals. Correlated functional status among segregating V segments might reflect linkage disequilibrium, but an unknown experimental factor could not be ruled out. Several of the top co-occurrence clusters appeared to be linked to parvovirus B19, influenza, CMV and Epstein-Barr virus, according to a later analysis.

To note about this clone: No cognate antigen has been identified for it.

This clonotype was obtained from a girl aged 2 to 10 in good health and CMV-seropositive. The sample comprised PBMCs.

The CDR3 is CASSPQAGYNEQFF. The sequenced DNA: TGTGCCAGCAGTCCTCAAGCGGGGTACAATGAGCAGTTCTTC. The V gene is TRBV27 and the J gene is TRBJ2-1, with 7 bases in between that match TRBD2. CDR1 and CDR2 (MNHEY, SMNVEV) derive from the germline V gene (reference sequence). The CDR3, from cysteine to phenylalanine, totals 14 residues. Just the 42-base CDR3 DNA is kept, in frame starting at base 1. V is trimmed back by 5 bases and J by 4 bases, and the junction contains 5 bases that no gene match accounts for.